The 15 T cell receptor beta chains given below trace back to one sample, sequenced in a study of blood T cell repertoires in COVID-19 (dated by TCRdb to the early 2020s). Libraries were constructed by the immunoSEQ multiplex PCR assay. Imported from immuneACCESS, the table was reduced by TCRdb to in-frame sequences with V and J called. These copies leave out some clones; in studies compared against another copy, an unresolved V gene accounts for under half, and the cause of the remainder is not known. This sample is represented by roughly 130,000 clones; 84% of them were singletons. Of the sample, roughly an eighth falls within the top ten clones. The sequencing sample was made of peripheral blood. The receptors come from a woman aged 55-70 years with acute or convalescent COVID-19.

V and J are TRBV7-8 and TRBJ1-5; D remains unclear. The V gene's germline CDR1 is SGHVS and CDR2 FQNEAQ. The CDR3 sequence is 13 residues long. V was trimmed by 2 bases and J by 5 bases, leaving 7 bases between them. The CDR3 DNA reads as TGTGCCAGCAGCTTATCCCCTGATCAGCCCCAGCATTTT. Encoded protein: CASSLSPDQPQHF.

The V call is TRBV18, the J call TRBJ1-2; tentatively, D is TRBD1 (5 bases). Germline-derived CDR1 and CDR2 are KGHSH and LQKENI. The CDR3 extends over 14 amino acids. The V gene lost 2 bases and the J gene lost 9 bases, with 16 bases spanning the gap. The CDR3 DNA reads TGTGCCAGCTCACCATCGGTCCAGGGAGGTAGCTACACCTTC. Protein sequence: CASSPSVQGGSYTF.

The gene calls are TRBV13 and TRBJ2-5; 8 positions match TRBD1. Germline CDR1 and CDR2: PRHDT and FYEKMQ (reference sequence). The CDR3 is 13 residues long. V dropped 9 bases and J dropped 4; count of bases not matched to a gene: 7. The CDR3 loop reads CASRQGFRETQYF. The CDR3 DNA reads as TGTGCCAGTCGACAGGGGTTCCGAGAGACCCAGTACTTC.

V and J are TRBV19 and TRBJ1-1; 7 nucleotides match TRBD1. This CDR3 spans 17 amino acids. The ends lost 7 bases at V and 1 base at J; junction bases unmatched: 15. Germline loops: CDR1 LNHDA, CDR2 SQIVND (reference sequence). This CDR3 reads CASKSAEAGGPNTEAFF. The CDR3 DNA follows: TGTGCCAGTAAGTCGGCCGAGGCAGGGGGGCCGAACACTGAAGCTTTCTTT.

The V and J genes are TRBV11-2 and TRBJ2-2, with a possible D match to TRBD1 (6 bases). Trimming took 6 bases from V and 1 from J, leaving 18 bases between them. Looked up from germline, CDR1 is SGHAT and CDR2 is FQNNGV. The length of the CDR3 is 17 residues. The CDR3 DNA reads as TGTGCCAGCAGTACCGACGGGACACTAATGAACACCGGGGAGCTGTTTTTT. This codes for CASSTDGTLMNTGELFF.

The V call is TRBV7-2, the J call TRBJ1-2; no definite D call. The CDR3 is made up of 13 amino acids. CDR1 and CDR2 from the germline V gene are SGHTA and FQGNSA. Trimming took off 3 bases at V and 7 bases at J, with 12 bases between the two ends. CDR3 nucleotides: TGTGCCAGCAGCTTTAATTCTGTGTTTGGCTACACCTTC. This gives the protein CASSFNSVFGYTF.

The chain uses TRBV5-1 and TRBJ2-2; TRBD1 aligns across 9 bases. Germline CDR1 reads SGHRS; CDR2 reads YFSETQ. The junction had 8 bases not matched to a gene; V was cut back by 4 bases and J by 4 bases. The CDR3 has 16 amino acids. CDR3 protein: CASSAPGTGRTGELFF. The CDR3, as DNA: TGCGCCAGCAGCGCACCCGGGACAGGGCGCACCGGGGAGCTGTTTTTT.

The table lists this clone with many counts. The chain has TRBV12-3 or TRBV12-4 and TRBJ2-3, with D unclear. V was trimmed by 5 bases and J by 6 bases, leaving 12 bases between them. The CDR3 loop spans 13 amino acids. CDR3 bases: TGTGCCAGCAGTGCTCCAAACCGGGATACGCAGTATTTT. Amino acids: CASSAPNRDTQYF.

The rearrangement links TRBV25-1 to TRBJ2-2; TRBD1 agrees at 7 bases. The CDR3 is 15 residues long. After removal of 4 bases from V and 7 bases from J, the junction contained 9 bases not matched to a gene. Germline values: CDR1 MGHDK, CDR2 SYGVNS. For the CDR3, the DNA is TGTGCCAGCAGTGCGGGGACAGTATTATACGGGGAGCTGTTTTTT. This translates into CASSAGTVLYGELFF. Variable domain in full (rest from reference TRBV25-1 and TRBJ2-2): EADIYQTPRYLVIGTGKKITLECSQTMGHDKMYWYQQDPGMELHLIHYSYGVNSTEKGDLSSESTVSRIRTEHFPLTLESARPSHTSQYLCASSAGTVLYGELFFGEGSRLTVL.

The chain employs TRBV11-2 and TRBJ1-6; 7 nucleotides match TRBD1. CDR1 is SGHAT, CDR2 FQNNGV, per germline. The CDR3 has 17 residues. V shed 6 bases, J shed 1 base, and the junction held 9 bases outside the gene matches. DNA for the CDR3: TGTGCCAGCAGATATAAACCGGGACAGTCCTATAATTCACCCCTCCACTTT. It specifies CASRYKPGQSYNSPLHF.

The V and J genes are TRBV18 and TRBJ2-7, with TRBD1 as a possible D gene (6 bases). This CDR3 comprises 14 residues. Per the germline V gene, CDR1 is KGHSH and CDR2 is LQKENI. Trimming took 6 bases from V and 9 from J, leaving 21 bases between them. In nucleotides, the CDR3 is TGTGCCAGCTCCCCCCCGGACAGAGATGGTGTGCAGTACTTC. This codes for CASSPPDRDGVQYF.

The J gene is TRBJ1-1, the V gene TRBV27; D is uncertain. Germline V CDR1 and CDR2: MNHEY, SMNVEV (reference sequence). The V end was cut by 1 base, the J end by 5 bases, with 8 bases between. This CDR3 spans 13 amino acids. The CDR3 reads CASSLFRGTEAFF. DNA of the CDR3: TGTGCCAGCAGTTTATTTCGCGGGACTGAAGCTTTCTTT.

This chain uses TRBV4-1 with TRBJ1-1, with D unresolved. Trimming took off 8 bases at V and 8 bases at J, with 18 bases between the two ends. The CDR3 has 13 residues. The germline CDR1 and CDR2 sequences are MGHRA and YSYEKL. The CDR3, as DNA: TGCGCCAGCCGCTCCGCCGGAGCCCCAGAAGCTTTCTTT. This encodes CASRSAGAPEAFF.

This chain connects TRBV19 to TRBJ1-5, with D possibly TRBD1 on 6 matching bases. The germline gives CDR1 LNHDA, CDR2 SQIVND (reference sequence). The V and J ends lost 5 bases and 0 bases respectively, with 8 bases between them. The CDR3 is 14 amino acids. For the CDR3, the DNA is TGTGCCAGTAGTGTGGACAGTAGCAATCAGCCCCAGCATTTT. Amino acids: CASSVDSSNQPQHF. Based on the CDR3 plus reference TRBV19 and TRBJ1-5, the full variable domain is DGGITQSPKYLFRKEGQNVTLSCEQNLNHDAMYWYRQDPGQGLRLIYYSQIVNDFQKGDIAEGYSVSREKKESFPLTVTSAQKNPTAFYLCASSVDSSNQPQHFGDGTRLSIL.

V and J are TRBV27 and TRBJ1-1; D might be TRBD1 (5 bases). The CDR3 extends over 13 amino acids. The V end was cut by 8 bases, the J end by 5 bases, with 15 bases between. Germline values: CDR1 MNHEY, CDR2 SMNVEV (reference sequence). The CDR3 DNA sequence: TGTGCCAGCCAATTCAGGGTAGGGACTGAAGCTTTCTTT. This gives the protein CASQFRVGTEAFF.